The 18 T cell receptor beta chains reported below all come from one sample, sequenced in a study of blood T cells in healthy people across ages. Using a J-beta primer mix together with a sample-barcoded 5' primer, a second PCR was run for roughly 7 to 12 cycles. TCRdb re-called the 5' RACE reads through MiXCR, storing one row per CDR3 protein. The sample includes 700,000 to 950,000 distinct CDR3 sequences, roughly two fifths seen only once; the top ten take 20% to 25%. Sequenced sample: blood. The source of these receptors is a woman aged 60-75 years in good health.

The genes are TRBV21-1 and TRBJ2-7; whether TRBD1, the table's D call, matches the DNA was not checked. TRBV21-1 is a documented pseudogene. This CDR3 spans 15 amino acids. The CDR3 DNA is TGTGCCAGCAGCCATGGGGGACACCGCACCTACGAGCAGTACTTC. Its protein is CASSHGGHRTYEQYF.

This sequence joins TRBV7-9 and TRBJ1-1, with no clear D. CDR1 is SEHNR and CDR2 is FQNEAQ in the germline V gene (reference sequence). V was pared by 2 bases and J by 6 bases, with 16 bases between. The CDR3 is 15 residues long. CDR3 coding DNA: TGTGCCAGCAGCTTATCTGGCCGGTCGGTTGCTGAAGCTTTCTTT. Protein: CASSLSGRSVAEAFF.

The chain combines TRBV11-3 with TRBJ1-1; D not certain. The germline CDR1 and CDR2 sequences are SGHNT and YENEEA. V shed 0 bases and J shed 1 base, with 3 bases lying between them. The CDR3 runs 13 residues. CDR3: CASSLESNTEAFF. CDR3 coding DNA: TGTGCCAGCAGCTTAGAATCGAACACTGAAGCTTTCTTT.

This clonotype was detected many times. This may be a read error, as it is one base from a much larger clone. The chain is built from TRBV20-1 and TRBJ2-7; no reliable D call. CDR1 and CDR2 (germline): DFQATT, SNEGSKA (reference sequence). The CDR3 totals 16 residues. The ends were cut back, 4 bases at V and 7 bases at J, with 26 bases in the middle. The CDR3 nucleotides are TGCAGTGCTACCATCGGGCCCCGAAGGCCCTACAATGAGCAGTACTTC. Amino acids: CSATIGPRRPYNEQYF.

CDR3 sequence reads: CASSIPRGQGETQYF. The CDR3 DNA reads as TGTGCCAGCAGTATACCTCGCGGACAGGGGGAGACCCAGTACTTC. This chain uses TRBV28 with TRBJ2-5, with TRBD1 matching over 9 bases. V was pared by 5 bases and J by 5 bases, with 9 bases of the junction left unmatched. The CDR3 is 15 amino acids. In germline, CDR1 is MDHEN, CDR2 SYDVKM.

The chain joins TRBV6-1 to TRBJ2-3; TRBD2 is a possible D gene (6 bases). Germline assignment: CDR1 MNHNS and CDR2 SASEGT. The CDR3 covers 15 residues. Trimming took off 5 bases at V and 0 bases at J, with 12 bases between the two ends. Here the CDR3 reads CASSPGGPSTDTQYF. The DNA of the CDR3 is TGTGCCAGCAGTCCCGGGGGACCTAGCACAGATACGCAGTATTTT.

The J gene is TRBJ2-3, the V gene TRBV29-1, with 9 bases matching TRBD2. CDR1 is SQVTM, CDR2 ANQGSEA, per germline. Trimming took 6 bases from V and 4 from J; bases not matched to a gene: 2. The CDR3 runs to 12 residues. The CDR3 DNA reads as TGCAGCGTACTAGCGGGCTCAGATACGCAGTATTTT. It codes for CSVLAGSDTQYF.

This clonotype has just a few counts. The chain links TRBV20-1 to TRBJ2-3, with TRBD2 matching over 8 bases. Per germline, CDR1 DFQATT and CDR2 SNEGSKA (reference sequence). The CDR3 spans 13 residues. V lost 4 bases to trimming and J lost 6 bases; unmatched junction nucleotides: 6. CDR3 nucleotide sequence: TGCAGTGCTAAGCGGGAGTTCATGGATACGCAGTATTTT. Its translation is CSAKREFMDTQYF.

This clonotype was recorded a few times. This chain joins TRBV7-9 and TRBJ2-5, with D tentatively TRBD2 (6 bases). CDR3 length: 14 amino acids. Germline CDR1 is SEHNR and CDR2 is FQNEAQ (reference sequence). The V end was cut by 5 bases, the J end by 0 bases, with 10 bases between. CDR3 in amino acids: CASSPRLDQETQYF. The CDR3 DNA sequence: TGTGCCAGCAGCCCCCGACTAGACCAAGAGACCCAGTACTTC.

This clonotype was recorded only once. The chain recombines TRBV7-9 with TRBJ2-7, with D possibly being TRBD2 (6 bases). Germline CDR1 SEHNR, CDR2 FQNEAQ (reference sequence). V lost 1 base and J 6 bases, leaving 19 bases between the germline ends. This CDR3 has 16 amino acids. The CDR3 DNA reads as TGTGCCAGCAGCTTAGAGGGCGGGGAAGGAGCGCTCGAGCAGTACTTC. This encodes CASSLEGGEGALEQYF.

This clonotype was counted only a few times. The J gene is TRBJ2-1, the V gene TRBV6-6, with D possibly matching TRBD2 (7 bases). The germline V gene encodes CDR1 MNHNY and CDR2 SVGAGI (reference sequence). V lost 5 bases, J lost 4 bases, and 18 bases lay in between. The CDR3 length is 16 residues. Here the CDR3 reads CASSLGGGSAYNEQFF. Written as DNA, the CDR3 is TGTGCCAGCAGTCTTGGGGGGGGCTCCGCTTACAATGAGCAGTTCTTC.

V is TRBV20-1 and J is TRBJ2-6; 8 bases match TRBD1. CDR1 is DFQATT and CDR2 is SNEGSKA in the germline V gene (reference sequence). V dropped 6 bases and J dropped 7; count of bases not matched to a gene: 20. The CDR3 sequence is 18 residues long. CDR3 residues: CSAQTGDLSFVGANVLTF. The CDR3 region has the DNA TGCAGTGCCCAGACAGGGGACCTCTCCTTCGTGGGAGCCAACGTCCTGACTTTC.

This rearrangement joins TRBV5-1 to TRBJ2-2; 12 positions match TRBD2. Germline V gene lookup returns CDR1 SGHRS and CDR2 YFSETQ. J gave up 1 base and V 4 bases, and 5 bases lay outside the gene matches. The CDR3 extends over 17 amino acids. The CDR3 DNA reads as TGCGCCAGCAGCCGGACTAGCGGGGTAAAGAACACCGGGGAGCTGTTTTTT. Protein sequence: CASSRTSGVKNTGELFF.

The V and J genes are TRBV4-3 and TRBJ1-1; D not certain. Looked up from germline, CDR1 is LGHNA and CDR2 is YSLEER. The CDR3 consists of 15 residues. Between the trimmed V and J ends, which lost 0 bases and 1 base, there was a span of 9 bases. For the CDR3, the DNA is TGCGCCAGCAGCCAAGATAATGGCCCGAACACTGAAGCTTTCTTT. Translating gives CASSQDNGPNTEAFF.

The chain links TRBV3-1 to TRBJ1-1; D is ambiguous. V was pared by 1 base and J by 0 bases, with 9 bases between. The CDR3 loop spans 15 amino acids. Germline CDR1 reads LGHDT; CDR2 reads YNNKEL (reference sequence). The CDR3 coding sequence is TGTGCCAGCAGCCAAGCCCAGTCCGTGAACACTGAAGCTTTCTTT. Translated, it gives CASSQAQSVNTEAFF.

The V call is TRBV6-1, the J call TRBJ2-1; 9 nucleotides align to TRBD2. J lost 10 bases, V lost 1 base, and 8 bases had no gene match. The length of the CDR3 is 15 residues. Germline CDR1 reads MNHNS; CDR2 reads SASEGT. This chain's CDR3 is CASSEGSLAGYEQFF. The CDR3 DNA reads TGTGCCAGCAGTGAAGGGAGCCTAGCGGGATACGAGCAGTTCTTC.

This clonotype was found a few times. The chain has TRBV28 and TRBJ2-5, with a possible D match to TRBD2 (6 bases). The germline V gene encodes CDR1 MDHEN and CDR2 SYDVKM. V was cut by 6 bases and J by 1 base, with 12 bases left in between. The CDR3 is 14 residues long. CDR3 coding DNA: TGTGCCAGCAGACTAAGCGGGCCCCAAGAGACCCAGTACTTC. It specifies CASRLSGPQETQYF. The full variable domain, rest sourced from reference TRBV28 and TRBJ2-5, is DVKVTQSSRYLVKRTGEKVFLECVQDMDHENMFWYRQDPGLGLRLIYFSYDVKMKEKGDIPEGYSVSREKKERFSLILESASTNQTSMYLCASRLSGPQETQYFGPGTRLLVL.

The chain links TRBV11-2 to TRBJ2-7; D gene ambiguous. CDR3 length: 14 residues. V was shortened by 7 bases and J by 0 bases, with 13 bases between the two germline ends. The germline V gene has CDR1 SGHAT and CDR2 FQNNGV. CDR3 loop: CASNNAYSSYEQYF. The DNA for the CDR3 is TGTGCCAGCAACAACGCGTACAGCTCCTACGAGCAGTACTTC.